This TCR beta chain was recovered during a study of beta chain features in type 1 diabetes (dated by TCRdb to 2017 to 2018). For context, the study as a whole: Patients and healthy donors did not differ in mean age, gender distribution, total cell number or subset yield. A total of roughly 99 million sorted cells were examined across all samples, and the number of cells per subset was strongly correlated with RNA yield. The study compared TCRB repertoires of sorted circulating CD4+ T cell subsets between recently diagnosed type 1 diabetes patients and matched healthy donors. Regulatory and stem cell-like memory subsets were obtained from only 8 patients and about 8 healthy donors, while naive and central memory subsets were obtained from all 28 donors. Broader findings and caveats from the paper: Shorter templates might have been favored by PCR, but patient and control samples were amplified and corrected together, so both groups would have been affected equally by any skew. HLA sub-analyses involved small numbers of individuals, so any influence of HLA type on TCRB rearrangement remained unresolved. Naive, central memory and regulatory TCRB repertoires appeared to be more similar among patients than among healthy donors. Type 1 diabetes patients showed a moderate but significant shortening of TCRB CDR3 length in all four CD4+ subsets. Because cDNA was sequenced instead of genomic DNA, activated cells with high expression could be over-represented, although the groups did not differ in activation or CD3 levels. Fewer insertions and more nucleotide deletions at VDJ recombination sites were observed in patients with type 1 diabetes, implying thymic rearrangement abnormalities.

As encoded in the germline V gene (reference sequence), CDR1 is SEHNR while CDR2 is FQNEAQ. For this chain, trimming is 3 bases at the V end and 5 bases at the J end, and the number of junction bases without a gene match is 4. From its cysteine to its phenylalanine, the CDR3 spans 15 amino acids. The only DNA kept is the CDR3, 45 bases in frame from the first base. Of note for this clone: Its antigen is still unknown. Base qualities are not at hand, and no much larger clone is one base apart.

A single peripheral blood draw of approximately 100 mL on average was collected from each donor into heparinised tubes. A BD FACSAria II and a panel including CD45RO, CCR7, CD25, CD127, CD95 and CD27 were used to sort naive, central memory, regulatory and stem cell-like memory CD4+ T cells. Every sorted population had a purity above 98%. PBMCs were separated immediately by Lymphoprep density gradient centrifugation and were stained directly, without being cultured. So that batch effects would be minimized, each experiment stained and sorted samples in pairs, pairing one healthy donor with one patient. The entire amount of isolated RNA was reverse transcribed using the High Capacity cDNA Reverse Transcription Kit, so the sequenced TCRB transcripts were expressed ones. Deep immunoSEQ sequencing was applied to naive, central memory and regulatory T cell samples, giving an average of about 3.7 million total reads per sample. After sorted cells were lysed in RLT buffer, RNA was extracted with DNase-treated RNeasy Micro or Mini kits, with the choice depending on cell number. Each cell subset was processed separately to prevent cross-contamination, with patient and healthy donor samples processed together. Using the immunoSEQ multiplex PCR, TCRB sequences were amplified from cDNA into 87-bp fragments spanning the CDR3 region. Sequencing of the amplicons was performed on the Illumina HiSeq platform. In the paper's pipeline: Synthetic template baselines were used to correct PCR bias computationally, reads within Hamming distance 2 were collapsed, and singletons that could not be merged were discarded. Reads were aligned to IMGT to assign V, D and J genes, CDR3 length, and insertions or deletions at six rearrangement sites. Clonotype counts were normalized to sorted cell number within each subset before computing true diversity and Gini coefficients with the tcR R package. Repertoire sharing was quantified using the overlap coefficient calculated on TCRB nucleotide sequences. As a proxy for the pre-selection repertoire, out-of-frame TCRB sequences from naive cells were analyzed. As stored in TCRdb, this immuneACCESS dataset retains in-frame rearrangements with V and J assigned. A fraction of the clones does not appear; measured against another copy, unresolved V genes explain less than half of the discrepancy, and the remainder lacks a known reason. That table is the source of V, J and clone size, and D and trimming were worked out from the DNA. Here the sample has 200,000 to 250,000 clones; more than 15% occur a single time. Of the sample, roughly 0.08% is held by the ten largest clones.

The chain was built from TRBV7-9 and TRBJ1-5; 10 of the junction bases match TRBD1. The clonotype originates from a man under 40 with type 1 diabetes. Sequencing was carried out using naive CD4+ T cells from blood. The cell subset or site label, as the study defines it: true naive CD4+ T cells. Here the CDR3 is given as CASSLTGGGYQPQHF. The DNA is TGTGCCAGCAGCTTGACAGGGGGCGGCTATCAGCCCCAGCATTTT.